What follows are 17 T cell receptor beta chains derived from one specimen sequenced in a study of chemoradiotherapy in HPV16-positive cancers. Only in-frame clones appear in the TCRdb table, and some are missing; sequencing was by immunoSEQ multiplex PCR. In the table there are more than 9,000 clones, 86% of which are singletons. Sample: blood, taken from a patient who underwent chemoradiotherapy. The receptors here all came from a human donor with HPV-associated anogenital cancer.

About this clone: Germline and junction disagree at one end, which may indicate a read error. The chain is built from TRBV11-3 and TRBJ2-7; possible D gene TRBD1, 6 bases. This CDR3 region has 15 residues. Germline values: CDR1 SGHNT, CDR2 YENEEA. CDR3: CASSITGTHSYEQCF. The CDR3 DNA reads TGTGCCAGCAGCATCACCGGGACACATTCCTACGAGCAGTGCTTC. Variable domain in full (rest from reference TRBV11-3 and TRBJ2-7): EAGVVQSPRYKIIEKKQPVAFWCNPISGHNTLYWYLQNLGQGPELLIRYENEEAVDDSQLPKDRFSAERLKGVDSTLKIQPAELGDSAVYLCASSITGTHSYEQCFGPGTRLTVT.

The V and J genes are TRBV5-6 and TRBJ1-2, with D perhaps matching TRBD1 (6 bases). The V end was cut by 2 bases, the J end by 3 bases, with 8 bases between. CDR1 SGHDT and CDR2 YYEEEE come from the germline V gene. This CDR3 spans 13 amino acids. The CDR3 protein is CASSFGQHYGYTF. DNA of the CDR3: TGTGCCAGCAGCTTTGGACAGCACTATGGCTACACCTTC.

CDR3 amino acids: CASSIMRNQPQHF. The CDR3 region has the DNA TGTGCCAGTAGTATTATGCGCAATCAGCCCCAGCATTTT. The chain has TRBV19 and TRBJ1-5, with D unresolved. CDR1 LNHDA and CDR2 SQIVND come from the germline V gene (reference sequence). The CDR3 is made up of 13 amino acids. Trimming pared 3 bases from V and 2 bases from J, leaving 5 bases between.

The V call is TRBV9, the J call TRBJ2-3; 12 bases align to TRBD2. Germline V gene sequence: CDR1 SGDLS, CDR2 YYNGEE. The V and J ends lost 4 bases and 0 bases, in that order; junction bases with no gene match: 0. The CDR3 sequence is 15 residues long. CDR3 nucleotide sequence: TGTGCCAGCAGCCTAGCGGGGGGGAGCACAGATACGCAGTATTTT. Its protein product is CASSLAGGSTDTQYF.

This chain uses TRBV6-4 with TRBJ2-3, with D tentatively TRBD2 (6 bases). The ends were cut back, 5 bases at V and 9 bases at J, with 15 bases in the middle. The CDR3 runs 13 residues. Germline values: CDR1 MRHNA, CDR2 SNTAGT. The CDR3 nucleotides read TGTGCCAGCAGTTATGTGGGGGGAGGAACGCAGTATTTT. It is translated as CASSYVGGGTQYF.

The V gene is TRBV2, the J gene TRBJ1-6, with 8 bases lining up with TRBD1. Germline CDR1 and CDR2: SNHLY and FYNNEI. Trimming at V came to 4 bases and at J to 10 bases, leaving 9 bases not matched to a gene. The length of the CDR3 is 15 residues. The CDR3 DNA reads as TGTGCCAGCAGTGTGCGACAGGGGCGAAGATCACCCCTCCACTTT. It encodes CASSVRQGRRSPLHF.

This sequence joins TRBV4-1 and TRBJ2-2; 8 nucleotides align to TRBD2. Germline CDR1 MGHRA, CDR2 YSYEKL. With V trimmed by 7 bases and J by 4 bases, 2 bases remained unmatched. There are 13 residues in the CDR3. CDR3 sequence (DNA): TGCGCCAGCACCCGGGGGGGCACCGGGGAGCTGTTTTTT. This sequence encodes CASTRGGTGELFF.

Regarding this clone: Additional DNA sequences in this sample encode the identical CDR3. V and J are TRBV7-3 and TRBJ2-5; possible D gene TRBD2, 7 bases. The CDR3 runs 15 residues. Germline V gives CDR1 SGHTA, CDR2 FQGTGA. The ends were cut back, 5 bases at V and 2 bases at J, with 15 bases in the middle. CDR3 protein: CASSLGGGAQETQYF. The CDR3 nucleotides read TGTGCCAGCAGCCTTGGAGGGGGGGCTCAAGAGACCCAGTACTTC.

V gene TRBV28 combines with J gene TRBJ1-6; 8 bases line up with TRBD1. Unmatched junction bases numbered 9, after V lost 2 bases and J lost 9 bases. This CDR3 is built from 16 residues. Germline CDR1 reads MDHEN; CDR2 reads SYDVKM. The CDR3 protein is CASSLIVTGVFSPLHF. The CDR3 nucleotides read TGTGCCAGCAGTTTAATAGTGACAGGGGTTTTTTCACCCCTCCACTTT.

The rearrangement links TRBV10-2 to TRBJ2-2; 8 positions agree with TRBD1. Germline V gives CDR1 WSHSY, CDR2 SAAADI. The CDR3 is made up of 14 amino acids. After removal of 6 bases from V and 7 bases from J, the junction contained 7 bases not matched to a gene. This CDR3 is CASRAQGDVGELFF. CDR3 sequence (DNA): TGCGCCAGCAGAGCACAGGGGGACGTCGGGGAGCTGTTTTTT.

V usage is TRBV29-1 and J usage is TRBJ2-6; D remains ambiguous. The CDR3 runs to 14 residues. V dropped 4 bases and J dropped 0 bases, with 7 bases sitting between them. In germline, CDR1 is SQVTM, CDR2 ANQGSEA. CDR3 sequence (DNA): TGCAGCGTTGTACAGAGCTCTGGGGCCAACGTCCTGACTTTC. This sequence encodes CSVVQSSGANVLTF. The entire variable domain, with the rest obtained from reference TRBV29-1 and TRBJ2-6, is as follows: SAVISQKPSRDICQRGTSLTIQCQVDSQVTMMFWYRQQPGQSLTLIATANQGSEATYESGFVIDKFPISRPNLTFSTLTVSNMSPEDSSIYLCSVVQSSGANVLTFGAGSRLTVL.

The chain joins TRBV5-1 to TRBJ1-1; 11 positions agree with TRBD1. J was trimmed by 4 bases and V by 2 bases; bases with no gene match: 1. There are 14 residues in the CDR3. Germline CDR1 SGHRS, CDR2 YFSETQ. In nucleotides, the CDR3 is TGCGCCAGCAGCTTAGGACAGGGGGCCACTGAAGCTTTCTTT. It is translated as CASSLGQGATEAFF.

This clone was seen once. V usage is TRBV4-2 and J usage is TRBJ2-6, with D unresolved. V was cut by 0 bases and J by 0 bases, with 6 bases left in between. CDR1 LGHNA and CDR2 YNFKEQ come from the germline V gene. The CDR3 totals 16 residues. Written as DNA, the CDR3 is TGTGCCAGCAGCCAAGATGAGAGCTCTGGGGCCAACGTCCTGACTTTC. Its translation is CASSQDESSGANVLTF.

The CDR3 nucleotides read TGTGCCAGTAGTATAATTGAGGTCGGGGAGCTGTTTTTT. Amino acid sequence: CASSIIEVGELFF. This chain joins TRBV19 and TRBJ2-2; no clear D gene. Germline values: CDR1 LNHDA, CDR2 SQIVND (reference sequence). V lost 2 bases and J 7 bases, leaving 8 bases between the germline ends. This CDR3 contains 13 residues.

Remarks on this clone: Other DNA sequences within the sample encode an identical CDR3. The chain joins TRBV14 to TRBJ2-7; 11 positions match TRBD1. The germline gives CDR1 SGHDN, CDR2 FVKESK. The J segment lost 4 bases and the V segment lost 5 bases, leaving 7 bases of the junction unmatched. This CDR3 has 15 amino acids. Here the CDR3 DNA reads TGTGCCAGCAGCGGTGGGACAGGGGGAAGGTACGAGCAGTACTTC. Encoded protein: CASSGGTGGRYEQYF.

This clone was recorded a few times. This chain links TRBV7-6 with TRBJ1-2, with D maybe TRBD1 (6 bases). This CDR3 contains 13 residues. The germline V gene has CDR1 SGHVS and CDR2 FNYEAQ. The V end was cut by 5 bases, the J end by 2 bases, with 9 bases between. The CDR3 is CASSPDRNYGYTF. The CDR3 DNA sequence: TGTGCCAGCAGCCCGGACAGAAACTATGGCTACACCTTC.

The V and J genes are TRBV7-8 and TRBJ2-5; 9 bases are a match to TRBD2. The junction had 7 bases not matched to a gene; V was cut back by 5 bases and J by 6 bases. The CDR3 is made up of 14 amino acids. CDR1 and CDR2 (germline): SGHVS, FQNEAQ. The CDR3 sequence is CASSPEGLAKTQYF. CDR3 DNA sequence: TGTGCCAGCAGCCCAGAAGGACTAGCGAAGACCCAGTACTTC.